Listed here are 17 T cell receptor beta chains from one sample, sequenced in a study of CD8+CD57+ T cells in acquired aplastic anemia. Patients selected for sequencing had displayed CD8+CD57+ cell expansion by flow cytometry. The template for TCR beta VDJ and CDR3 sequence profiling was genomic DNA. TCRdb fed the reads into MiXCR, producing one record per CDR3 protein. The sample includes some 180,000 distinct CDR3 sequences, about three fifths of them seen just once. Sequencing was performed on sorted CD4+, CD8+, or CD8+CD57+ T cells (not recorded which) from PBMCs. The origin of the receptors is a human donor with aplastic anemia.

This clonotype was seen only a few times. The chain couples TRBV2 to TRBJ1-2; the D gene is possibly TRBD1 (5 bases). V was trimmed by 4 bases and J by 0 bases, leaving 9 bases between them. The CDR3 contains 14 residues. Germline V gives CDR1 SNHLY, CDR2 FYNNEI. CDR3 protein: CASSGGMANYGYTF. DNA for the CDR3: TGTGCCAGCAGTGGGGGGATGGCTAACTATGGCTACACCTTC.

For the CDR3, the DNA is TGTGCCAGCAGCGGTAATGAGCAGTTCTTC. Its protein is CASSGNEQFF. The chain carries TRBV5-6 and TRBJ2-1; no clear D gene. The CDR3 contains 10 residues. Per the germline V gene, CDR1 is SGHDT and CDR2 is YYEEEE. V lost 4 bases and J 7 bases, leaving 3 bases between the germline ends.

This sequence joins TRBV19 and TRBJ2-1; 14 nucleotides agree with TRBD2. The V segment lost 4 bases and the J segment 6 bases; nucleotides outside the gene matches: 2. The CDR3 is made up of 15 amino acids. The germline CDR1 and CDR2 sequences are LNHDA and SQIVND (reference sequence). The CDR3 DNA follows: TGTGCCAGTAGTAACGGACTAGCGGGAGGCAATGAGCAGTTCTTC. It codes for CASSNGLAGGNEQFF.

The CDR3 DNA sequence: TGCAGTGCCATCAAACCGGGCCACGAGCAGTACTTC. Residues: CSAIKPGHEQYF. This rearrangement joins TRBV20-1 to TRBJ2-7; D not certain. This CDR3 contains 12 residues. Trimming pared 6 bases from V and 5 bases from J, leaving 14 bases between. Germline-derived CDR1 and CDR2 are DFQATT and SNEGSKA (reference sequence).

This clonotype was found once. The V gene is TRBV7-9, the J gene TRBJ2-3; the match to TRBD2 covers 9 bases. The CDR3 consists of 15 residues. Germline lookup yields CDR1 SEHNR and CDR2 FQNEAQ (reference sequence). The V segment lost 3 bases and the J segment 3 bases; nucleotides outside the gene matches: 4. The CDR3 region has the DNA TGTGCCAGCAGCTTGATTAGCGGGAGTACAGATACGCAGTATTTT. It codes for CASSLISGSTDTQYF. The full variable domain, its missing parts supplied by reference TRBV7-9 and TRBJ2-3, is DTGVSQNPRHKITKRGQNVTFRCDPISEHNRLYWYRQTLGQGPEFLTYFQNEAQLEKSRLLSDRFSAERPKGSFSTLEIQRTEQGDSAMYLCASSLISGSTDTQYFGPGTRLTVL.

This clonotype has only a few counts. The V call is TRBV19, the J call TRBJ2-1; 7 nucleotides line up with TRBD2. V shed 6 bases and J 2 bases; nucleotides not matched to a gene: 7. Germline V gene data show CDR1 as LNHDA and CDR2 as SQIVND (reference sequence). This CDR3 comprises 15 residues. CDR3 amino acids: CASSAREATYNEQFF. The DNA for the CDR3 is TGTGCCAGTAGCGCCCGGGAGGCAACCTACAATGAGCAGTTCTTC.

This clonotype was observed a handful of times. CDR3: CSAVGLAGGGEQFF. The CDR3 nucleotides read TGCAGTGCCGTGGGACTAGCGGGAGGGGGGGAGCAGTTCTTC. The chain recombines TRBV20-1 with TRBJ2-1, with 16 bases lining up with TRBD2. In germline, CDR1 is DFQATT, CDR2 SNEGSKA (reference sequence). This CDR3 has 14 amino acids. Trimming removed 6 bases from V and 10 bases from J; junction bases left unmatched: 6.

This clonotype has a count of ten or more. The genes are TRBV19 and TRBJ2-1; D not certain. V gave up 3 bases and J gave up 7 bases, with 10 bases separating them. Germline V gene sequence: CDR1 LNHDA, CDR2 SQIVND (reference sequence). There are 13 residues in the CDR3. In DNA form, the CDR3 reads TGTGCCAGTAGTATGCATAGCCTAAATGAGCAGTTCTTC. It is translated as CASSMHSLNEQFF.

Note on this clonotype: A junction boundary mismatches the germline segment, possibly from a read error. The V gene is TRBV7-2, the J gene TRBJ1-5; possible D gene TRBD1, 5 bases. The V gene's germline CDR1 is SGHTA and CDR2 FQGNSA. The CDR3 is 15 amino acids. The CDR3 region has the DNA TGCGCCAGCAGCCAGCGGGGACGAGGCAATCAGCCCCAGCATTTT. Its protein is CASSQRGRGNQPQHF.

This clonotype was detected only once. This chain links TRBV19 with TRBJ2-1; D may be TRBD2 (7 bases). Germline values: CDR1 LNHDA, CDR2 SQIVND (reference sequence). This CDR3 has 15 residues. Trimming pared 10 bases from V and 1 base from J, leaving 17 bases between. The CDR3 coding sequence is TGTGCCACCCAGGAACAGGGAGGGTCCTACAATGAGCAGTTCTTC. This gives the protein CATQEQGGSYNEQFF.

V is TRBV7-3 and J is TRBJ2-6; D is perhaps TRBD2 (5 bases). Trimming took off 11 bases at V and 2 bases at J, with 13 bases between the two ends. Germline V gene lookup returns CDR1 SGHTA and CDR2 FQGTGA. The CDR3 runs to 14 residues. The DNA of the CDR3 is TGTGCCTCCGGACTCTCCCCTGGGGCCAACGTCCTGACTTTC. Its translation is CASGLSPGANVLTF.

V is TRBV9 and J is TRBJ2-5, with 14 bases fitting TRBD2. The CDR3 length is 15 residues. Germline V gene data show CDR1 as SGDLS and CDR2 as YYNGEE. Trimming took 3 bases from V and 4 from J; bases not matched to a gene: 2. CDR3 in DNA: TGTGCCAGCAGCGAAGGGACTAGCGGGGGAGAGACCCAGTACTTC. It yields the protein CASSEGTSGGETQYF.

This chain uses TRBV2 with TRBJ2-7; 8 bases line up with TRBD1. This CDR3 has 15 residues. CDR1 is SNHLY and CDR2 is FYNNEI in the germline V gene. With 6 bases clipped from V and 3 bases from J, the junction kept 10 bases outside the gene matches. This CDR3 reads CASSASGGRDYEQYF. Here the CDR3 DNA reads TGTGCCAGCAGCGCCTCAGGGGGCAGGGACTACGAGCAGTACTTC.

This clonotype appeared a few times. The genes are TRBV6-5 and TRBJ2-7; TRBD1 aligns across 9 bases. In germline, CDR1 is MNHEY, CDR2 SVGAGI. With V trimmed by 10 bases and J by 6 bases, 4 bases remained unmatched. The CDR3 is made up of 11 amino acids. CDR3 loop: CATRQGGEQYF. The CDR3 DNA reads TGTGCCACCAGACAGGGGGGCGAGCAGTACTTC.

The V gene is TRBV7-2, the J gene TRBJ2-6, with a tentative D call TRBD1 (5 bases). This CDR3 contains 16 residues. V shed 2 bases and J shed 4 bases, with 12 bases lying between them. Germline CDR1 reads SGHTA; CDR2 reads FQGNSA. The CDR3 here is CASSLPGGAGANVLTF. In DNA form, the CDR3 reads TGTGCCAGCAGCTTACCCGGTGGGGCAGGGGCCAACGTCCTGACTTTC.

On this clonotype: A much larger clone lies a single base off, so this may be a read error. The rearrangement uses TRBV4-3 and TRBJ1-2, with D possibly being TRBD1 (6 bases). Germline V gene lookup returns CDR1 LGHNA and CDR2 YSLEER. This CDR3 region has 15 residues. CDR3 sequence reads: CVSSQAITGRRGYTF. The CDR3, as DNA: TGCGTCAGCAGCCAAGCTATTACAGGGCGCCGGGGCTACACCTTC.

V and J are TRBV7-9 and TRBJ1-2; D remains ambiguous. V gave up 1 base and J gave up 7 bases, with 16 bases separating them. CDR3 size: 15 residues. Per germline, CDR1 SEHNR and CDR2 FQNEAQ (reference sequence). CDR3 DNA sequence: TGTGCCAGCAGCTTAGTTGGGATGCATAGTGGTGGCTACACCTTC. Encoded protein: CASSLVGMHSGGYTF.